These 17 T cell receptor beta chains originate from one sample sequenced in a study of blood T cells in healthy people across ages. With a J-beta primer mix and a sample-barcoded 5' primer, a second PCR ran about 7 to 11 cycles. TCRdb called the 5' RACE reads again in MiXCR, with one record for every CDR3 protein. The profile shows approximately 690,000 distinct CDR3 sequences, approximately 50% of them singletons. The sequencing sample was made of blood. The receptors originated from a man aged 55 to 70 in good health.

J is TRBJ2-1 and V is TRBV5-1; the D is unclear. There are 12 residues in the CDR3. V was clipped by 1 base and J by 8 bases, with 7 bases between them. Germline V gene lookup returns CDR1 SGHRS and CDR2 YFSETQ. CDR3 region: CASSLTRDEQFF. In DNA form, the CDR3 reads TGCGCCAGCAGCTTGACCCGTGATGAGCAGTTCTTC.

This chain connects TRBV3-1 to TRBJ2-2, with TRBD1 identical over 11 bases. Germline values: CDR1 LGHDT, CDR2 YNNKEL (reference sequence). The CDR3 has 16 amino acids. V lost 4 bases and J lost 5; bases outside the gene matches: 6. The CDR3 coding sequence is TGTGCCAGCAGCCCGACCGGACAGGGGGCTACCGGGGAGCTGTTTTTT. Protein product: CASSPTGQGATGELFF.

J is TRBJ2-1 and V is TRBV2; a possible D gene is TRBD2 (5 bases). Trimming left V 2 bases short and J 6 bases short, with 11 bases between. In germline, CDR1 is SNHLY, CDR2 FYNNEI. CDR3 length: 14 residues. CDR3: CASSEWAGLNEQFF. The DNA for the CDR3 is TGTGCCAGCAGTGAATGGGCAGGACTCAATGAGCAGTTCTTC.

This clonotype is a singleton in its sample. This chain links TRBV4-2 with TRBJ2-7; D is ambiguous. Germline values: CDR1 LGHNA, CDR2 YNFKEQ. CDR3 size: 14 residues. Trimming pared 0 bases from V and 6 bases from J, leaving 12 bases between. The CDR3: CASSQDGIWTEQYF. CDR3 DNA: TGTGCCAGCAGCCAAGATGGGATTTGGACCGAGCAGTACTTC.

The genes are TRBV20-1 and TRBJ2-1; a weak D match, TRBD1 (6 bases). The CDR3 length is 14 residues. The germline V and J ends were trimmed by 7 bases and 2 bases, with 15 bases remaining between them. Germline V gives CDR1 DFQATT, CDR2 SNEGSKA (reference sequence). CDR3 sequence (DNA): TGCAGTGGGAAACAGGGATCCCCCTACAATGAGCAGTTCTTC. Its translation: CSGKQGSPYNEQFF.

This chain connects TRBV13 to TRBJ2-7; 7 nucleotides agree with TRBD1. J lost 2 bases, V lost 2 bases, and 6 bases had no gene match. Germline V CDR1 and CDR2: PRHDT, FYEKMQ (reference sequence). CDR3 length equals 15 residues. CDR3 sequence: CASSLKGDRAYEQYF. The CDR3 bases are TGTGCCAGCAGCTTAAAAGGGGACAGAGCCTACGAGCAGTACTTC. The complete variable domain, with remaining parts taken from reference TRBV13 and TRBJ2-7, reads AAGVIQSPRHLIKEKRETATLKCYPIPRHDTVYWYQQGPGQDPQFLISFYEKMQSDKGSIPDRFSAQQFSDYHSELNMSSLELGDSALYFCASSLKGDRAYEQYFGPGTRLTVT.

The CDR3 nucleotides are TGCAGTGCTTCAAGGGGGGGGCTGAACACCGGGGAGCTGTTTTTT. Encoded protein: CSASRGGLNTGELFF. The chain carries TRBV20-1 and TRBJ2-2; possible D gene TRBD2, 7 bases. In germline, CDR1 is DFQATT, CDR2 SNEGSKA (reference sequence). CDR3 length: 15 amino acids. Trimming cost V 5 bases and J 1 base, with 14 bases left between them.

With regard to this clonotype: A clone one base away is much larger, so this may be a read error. V is TRBV29-1 and J is TRBJ2-1; TRBD2 is a possible D gene (5 bases). The V gene's germline CDR1 is SQVTM and CDR2 ANQGSEA. The CDR3 contains 13 residues. For the CDR3, the DNA is TGCGGCGCCGGACTGACCCAGTTGAATGAGCAGTTCTTC. Translated: CGAGLTQLNEQFF.

This sequence joins TRBV20-1 and TRBJ1-6, with 7 bases that match TRBD1. Losses at the gene ends were 4 bases for V and 7 bases for J; bases not matched to a gene: 4. Germline values: CDR1 DFQATT, CDR2 SNEGSKA (reference sequence). The CDR3 covers 13 residues. This CDR3 reads CSATGQTNSPLHF. The CDR3 nucleotides read TGCAGTGCTACGGGACAGACAAATTCACCCCTCCACTTT.

The chain links TRBV2 to TRBJ2-1; 10 positions agree with TRBD2. This CDR3 spans 14 amino acids. V was pared by 6 bases and J by 8 bases, with 7 bases of the junction left unmatched. Germline V gene sequence: CDR1 SNHLY, CDR2 FYNNEI. CDR3 protein: CASSQRTSGHEQFF. CDR3 sequence (DNA): TGTGCCAGCAGCCAAAGGACTAGCGGCCATGAGCAGTTCTTC. The whole variable domain, filled in from reference TRBV2 and TRBJ2-1, reads EPEVTQTPSHQVTQMGQEVILRCVPISNHLYFYWYRQILGQKVEFLVSFYNNEISEKSEIFDDQFSVERPDGSNFTLKIRSTKLEDSAMYFCASSQRTSGHEQFFGPGTRLTVL.

V is TRBV18 and J is TRBJ2-1, with 12 nucleotides matching TRBD2. Trimming took 2 bases from V and 7 from J; bases not matched to a gene: 9. The CDR3 consists of 17 residues. The germline gives CDR1 KGHSH, CDR2 LQKENI. CDR3 sequence (DNA): TGTGCCAGCTCACCAGTCACTAGCGGGGGGCGGCCGAATGAGCAGTTCTTC. Translating gives CASSPVTSGGRPNEQFF.

V usage is TRBV11-3 and J usage is TRBJ2-3; the D is unclear. This CDR3 comprises 13 residues. V shed 3 bases and J shed 5 bases, with 9 bases lying between them. The V gene's germline CDR1 is SGHNT and CDR2 YENEEA. CDR3 sequence: CASSLGFRDTQYF. The CDR3 DNA sequence: TGTGCCAGCAGCTTGGGTTTTAGAGATACGCAGTATTTT.

This clonotype was seen a handful of times. The chain uses TRBV2 and TRBJ2-1, with D possibly TRBD1 on 6 matching bases. The germline V gene encodes CDR1 SNHLY and CDR2 FYNNEI. V dropped 7 bases and J dropped 4 bases, with 11 bases sitting between them. The CDR3 covers 13 residues. The CDR3 reads CASKGGIYNEQFF. In DNA form, the CDR3 reads TGTGCCAGCAAAGGGGGTATTTACAATGAGCAGTTCTTC.

This chain connects TRBV4-2 to TRBJ2-3, with no clear D. CDR3 length equals 14 residues. V lost 3 bases, J lost 4 bases, and 11 bases lay in between. CDR1 LGHNA and CDR2 YNFKEQ come from the germline V gene. The CDR3 region is CASSQIGSADTQYF. CDR3 DNA: TGTGCCAGCAGCCAGATCGGCAGCGCAGATACGCAGTATTTT.

This clonotype was seen only a few times. Here the CDR3 DNA reads TGCAGTGCTAGTCCTACAGGCCAAGAGACCCAGTACTTC. This codes for CSASPTGQETQYF. The rearrangement links TRBV20-1 to TRBJ2-5, with D perhaps TRBD1 (5 bases). Looked up from germline, CDR1 is DFQATT and CDR2 is SNEGSKA (reference sequence). The germline V and J ends were trimmed by 3 bases and 1 base, with 9 bases remaining between them. This CDR3 has 13 residues.

The V gene is TRBV20-1, the J gene TRBJ1-2; no clear D gene. Germline-derived CDR1 and CDR2 are DFQATT and SNEGSKA (reference sequence). The CDR3 has 12 amino acids. The V end was cut by 2 bases, the J end by 2 bases, with 6 bases between. The CDR3 is CSARTSNYGYTF. The CDR3 bases are TGCAGTGCTAGAACCAGCAACTATGGCTACACCTTC.

V is TRBV5-4 and J is TRBJ1-4, with 8 bases identical to TRBD1. The germline V gene encodes CDR1 SGHNT and CDR2 YYREEE (reference sequence). The V gene end was trimmed by 2 bases and the J gene end by 2 bases; junction bases not matched to a gene: 2. The CDR3 runs 15 residues. The CDR3 loop reads CASSLQGDTNEKLFF. Here the CDR3 DNA reads TGTGCCAGCAGCTTACAGGGGGATACTAATGAAAAACTGTTTTTT.